The 21 T cell receptor beta chains presented below share a single source sample, sequenced in a study of blood T cell repertoires in COVID-19. Some clones are missing from TCRdb's copy, which holds only in-frame ones; the method was immunoSEQ multiplex PCR. The sample holds tens of thousands of clones, 86% seen once. Sequencing used peripheral blood. These TCRs come from a man aged 50 or older with active or convalescent COVID-19.

The chain couples TRBV19 to TRBJ1-5; D unclear. Germline V gene lookup returns CDR1 LNHDA and CDR2 SQIVND (reference sequence). Trimming shortened V by 6 bases and J by 6 bases, and 12 bases separated the two germline ends. This CDR3 spans 13 amino acids. The CDR3 region is CASRRIPGQPQHF. CDR3 DNA sequence: TGTGCCAGTAGACGAATCCCGGGTCAGCCCCAGCATTTT.

The V call is TRBV3-1 (or the pseudogene TRBV3-2), the J call TRBJ2-2; 10 bases match TRBD2. The CDR3 loop spans 17 amino acids. CDR1 and CDR2 from the germline V gene are LGHDT and YNNKEL (reference sequence). V lost 2 bases to trimming and J lost 4 bases; unmatched junction nucleotides: 7. The CDR3 DNA reads TGTGCCAGCAGCCAAATGGGAGCGGGGGGGACCACCGGGGAGCTGTTTTTT. As protein: CASSQMGAGGTTGELFF.

The chain recombines TRBV10-2 with TRBJ2-1; maybe TRBD1 (5 bases). The germline gives CDR1 WSHSY, CDR2 SAAADI. This CDR3 is 13 amino acids long. The V and J ends lost 5 bases and 9 bases respectively, with 14 bases between them. The CDR3, as DNA: TGCGCCAGCAGTTCCGGACCTCAGGGTGAGCAGTTCTTC. As protein: CASSSGPQGEQFF.

The rearrangement uses TRBV6-1 and TRBJ2-7; TRBD1 agrees at 9 bases. The CDR3 sequence is 15 residues long. Trimming took 0 bases from V and 4 from J; bases not matched to a gene: 4. The V gene's germline CDR1 is MNHNS and CDR2 SASEGT. CDR3 protein: CASSEARGQGYEQYV. The CDR3 nucleotides read TGTGCCAGCAGTGAAGCGCGGGGACAGGGTTACGAGCAGTACGTC.

V is TRBV29-1 and J is TRBJ2-1; the D gene is possibly TRBD2 (5 bases). This CDR3 region has 12 residues. Germline-derived CDR1 and CDR2 are SQVTM and ANQGSEA. V dropped 2 bases and J dropped 4 bases, with 6 bases sitting between them. The chain's CDR3 is CSVERGYNEQFF. Here the CDR3 DNA reads TGCAGCGTTGAACGGGGTTACAATGAGCAGTTCTTC.

The CDR3 DNA reads as TGTGCCAGTAGAATGGCCCCTGGGGACAGGGCCTACACTGAAGCTTTCTTT. Encoded protein: CASRMAPGDRAYTEAFF. The V and J genes are TRBV19 and TRBJ1-1, with TRBD1 matching 9 bases. CDR1 and CDR2 from the germline V gene are LNHDA and SQIVND (reference sequence). This CDR3 region has 17 residues. With 6 bases clipped from V and 3 bases from J, the junction kept 14 bases outside the gene matches.

The V and J genes are TRBV27 and TRBJ1-2; TRBD1 aligns across 10 bases. The CDR3 spans 17 residues. Germline CDR1 and CDR2: MNHEY and SMNVEV (reference sequence). V lost 2 bases, J lost 3 bases, and 9 bases stayed unmatched. This CDR3 is CASSLIPPTGGHYGYTF. The CDR3 DNA reads as TGTGCCAGCAGTTTAATCCCTCCGACAGGGGGCCACTATGGCTACACCTTC.

The chain is built from TRBV6-5 and TRBJ1-6, with 8 bases identical to TRBD1. The CDR3 sequence is 13 residues long. V gave up 6 bases and J gave up 7 bases; unmatched junction bases: 2. Germline CDR1 is MNHEY and CDR2 is SVGAGI. The CDR3 nucleotides read TGTGCCAGCAGCGGACAGGGAAATTCACCCCTCCACTTT. This sequence encodes CASSGQGNSPLHF.

This CDR3 reads CASSLIESNQPQHF. As DNA, the CDR3 is TGTGCCAGCAGCTTGATAGAAAGCAATCAGCCCCAGCATTTT. The chain links TRBV5-5 to TRBJ1-5; D gene ambiguous. Trimming took off 1 base at V and 1 base at J, with 6 bases between the two ends. Per the germline V gene, CDR1 is SGHKS and CDR2 is YYEKEE (reference sequence). The CDR3 consists of 14 residues.

The gene calls are TRBV7-2 and TRBJ2-7, with a possible D match to TRBD1 (6 bases). Germline assignment: CDR1 SGHTA and CDR2 FQGNSA. The CDR3 covers 13 residues. The V end was cut by 5 bases, the J end by 1 base, with 9 bases between. The CDR3 loop is CASSETGSYEQYF. In DNA, the CDR3 is TGTGCCAGCAGCGAGACAGGTTCCTACGAGCAGTACTTC.

This sequence joins TRBV5-1 and TRBJ1-1; possibly TRBD1 for D (6 bases). The CDR3 runs to 13 residues. The ends were cut back, 4 bases at V and 1 base at J, with 8 bases in the middle. Germline CDR1 reads SGHRS; CDR2 reads YFSETQ. Written as DNA, the CDR3 is TGCGCCAGCAGCATACAGGGGAACACTGAAGCTTTCTTT. Its protein product is CASSIQGNTEAFF.

The chain carries TRBV14 and TRBJ2-5, with 7 bases fitting TRBD1. The CDR3 is 15 amino acids. After removal of 4 bases from V and 2 bases from J, the junction contained 7 bases not matched to a gene. Germline loops: CDR1 SGHDN, CDR2 FVKESK. Here the CDR3 DNA reads TGTGCCAGCAGCCCCCTTGGGACAGTTCAAGAGACCCAGTACTTC. Protein product: CASSPLGTVQETQYF.

As regards this clone: This specimen includes other DNA sequences encoding the same CDR3. The genes are TRBV19 and TRBJ2-5; perhaps TRBD2 as D (5 bases). V lost 6 bases, J lost 3 bases, and 11 bases lay in between. Germline assignment: CDR1 LNHDA and CDR2 SQIVND (reference sequence). The CDR3 covers 13 residues. CDR3 in DNA: TGTGCCAGTAGCCCCCGGCGGGAAGAGACCCAGTACTTC. Translation gives CASSPRREETQYF.

The genes are TRBV5-1 and TRBJ1-5; 8 nucleotides agree with TRBD1. V dropped 4 bases and J dropped 6; count of bases not matched to a gene: 6. Per germline, CDR1 SGHRS and CDR2 YFSETQ. The CDR3 consists of 14 residues. The CDR3 region has the DNA TGCGCCAGCAGCCTTGGACAGGGCCTTCAGCCCCAGCATTTT. Its protein is CASSLGQGLQPQHF.

The V gene is TRBV12-5, the J gene TRBJ2-3, with TRBD2 matching 13 bases. CDR1 and CDR2 from the germline V gene are LGHNT and FRNRAP. The CDR3 is 17 residues long. The V and J ends lost 5 bases and 5 bases, in that order; junction bases with no gene match: 10. The CDR3 loop reads CASGRTSGGTQGDTQYF. The CDR3 DNA reads TGTGCTAGTGGTCGGACTAGCGGGGGAACACAGGGAGATACGCAGTATTTT.

The chain couples TRBV5-1 to TRBJ1-5; 10 nucleotides match TRBD1. CDR3 length equals 16 residues. Trimming took 4 bases from V and 6 from J; bases not matched to a gene: 10. Germline CDR1 reads SGHRS; CDR2 reads YFSETQ. This CDR3 reads CASSKGGTGVVQPQHF. In nucleotides, the CDR3 is TGCGCCAGCAGCAAGGGGGGGACAGGGGTAGTTCAGCCCCAGCATTTT.

The chain recombines TRBV3-1 (or the pseudogene TRBV3-2) with TRBJ2-3, with a possible D match to TRBD1 (6 bases). V was pared by 6 bases and J by 4 bases, with 17 bases between. The CDR3 is 15 residues long. CDR1 LGHDT and CDR2 YNNKEL come from the germline V gene (reference sequence). CDR3 protein: CASSSGGGAPDTQYF. The CDR3 DNA sequence: TGTGCCAGCAGTTCAGGTGGGGGCGCGCCAGATACGCAGTATTTT.

This CDR3 is CASSAGVQKNIQYF. The CDR3 DNA reads TGTGCCAGCTCGGCCGGGGTCCAGAAAAACATTCAGTACTTC. The chain recombines TRBV18 with TRBJ2-4, with D possibly being TRBD2 (5 bases). The CDR3 has 14 amino acids. V lost 6 bases, J lost 4 bases, and 13 bases lay in between. CDR1 and CDR2 (germline): KGHSH, LQKENI.

The chain has TRBV28 and TRBJ2-5, with TRBD1 identical over 8 bases. The germline gives CDR1 MDHEN, CDR2 SYDVKM. CDR3 length equals 13 residues. Germline trimming cut 10 bases from V and 5 bases from J; bases unmatched to any gene: 9. CDR3 sequence: CATEDRAGETQYF. The CDR3 bases are TGTGCCACCGAGGACAGGGCAGGGGAGACCCAGTACTTC.

V gene TRBV3-1 (or the pseudogene TRBV3-2) combines with J gene TRBJ2-1; a possible D gene is TRBD1 (6 bases). Germline CDR1 and CDR2: LGHDT and YNNKEL (reference sequence). Trimming pared 5 bases from V and 1 base from J, leaving 12 bases between. The CDR3 length is 15 residues. For the CDR3, the DNA is TGTGCCAGCAGCGGCCGGACAGTATCCTACAATGAGCAGTTCTTC. This gives the protein CASSGRTVSYNEQFF.

The rearrangement uses TRBV3-1 (or the pseudogene TRBV3-2) and TRBJ2-3, with D possibly TRBD2 on 5 matching bases. V was shortened by 4 bases and J by 2 bases, with 10 bases between the two germline ends. CDR3 length equals 14 residues. Germline CDR1 reads LGHDT; CDR2 reads YNNKEL (reference sequence). The chain's CDR3 is CASSPWGATDTQYF. The CDR3 nucleotides are TGTGCCAGCAGCCCGTGGGGAGCCACAGATACGCAGTATTTT.